This TCR beta chain was captured in a study of CD8 T cells in ankylosing spondylitis. CDR1 and CDR2 (germline): SQVTM, ANQGSEA. Trimming pared 7 bases from V and 3 bases from J, leaving 15 bases between. This CDR3 spans 14 amino acids. This clonotype was seen at least ten times. Its antigen is still unknown. In making TCR beta libraries, quantitative 5'-RACE with molecular barcodes was used. TCRdb re-called the 5' RACE reads with MiXCR, one entry per CDR3 protein. The data hold some 840,000 distinct CDR3 sequences, with roughly 12% observed a single time. Points from the study as a whole: Seemingly distinctive of ankylosing spondylitis blood was a TCR beta motif formed by eight highly homologous variants. A number of the motif variants had already been described in reactive arthritis synovial fluid and blood. Researchers reportedly found disease-linked clones significantly enriched in matched ankylosing spondylitis synovial fluid. Clones that were linked to disease were CD8+ and were relatively rare in peripheral blood.

The TCR comes from a male donor with ankylosing spondylitis. The specimen sequenced was blood, either unsorted or a sorted T cell fraction (not recorded which). The V call is TRBV29-1, the J call TRBJ2-2; perhaps TRBD1 as D (6 bases). The CDR3 is CSGTGTEDTGELFF. CDR3 sequence (DNA): TGCAGCGGAACAGGGACCGAGGACACCGGGGAGCTGTTTTTT.